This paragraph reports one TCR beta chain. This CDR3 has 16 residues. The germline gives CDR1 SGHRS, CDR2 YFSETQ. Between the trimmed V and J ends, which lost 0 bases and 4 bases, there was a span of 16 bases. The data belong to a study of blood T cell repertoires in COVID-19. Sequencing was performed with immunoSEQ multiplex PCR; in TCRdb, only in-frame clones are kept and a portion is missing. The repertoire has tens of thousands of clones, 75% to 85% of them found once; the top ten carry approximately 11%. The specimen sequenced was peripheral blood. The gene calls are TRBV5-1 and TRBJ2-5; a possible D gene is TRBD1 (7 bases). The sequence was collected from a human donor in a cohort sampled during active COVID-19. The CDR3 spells CASSLGLPGGPETQYF. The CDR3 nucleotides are TGCGCCAGCAGCTTGGGATTACCAGGGGGGCCAGAGACCCAGTACTTC.